Following are 17 T cell receptor beta chains from one sample sequenced in a study of blood T cell repertoires in COVID-19. Profiling relied on immunoSEQ multiplex PCR, and the TCRdb table lists in-frame clones only, not all of them. This table holds some 300,000 clones, approximately 90% found once. Sequenced sample: PBMCs or T cells enriched from blood (not recorded which). These receptors were obtained from a woman between 25 and 40 years old who had been exposed to COVID-19.

The rearrangement uses TRBV27 and TRBJ2-4; 7 bases agree with TRBD2. With 8 bases clipped from V and 6 bases from J, the junction kept 4 bases outside the gene matches. Per germline, CDR1 MNHEY and CDR2 SMNVEV (reference sequence). The CDR3 covers 12 residues. In DNA, the CDR3 is TGTGCCAGCGGAGGCGGGGGAAACATTCAGTACTTC. This sequence encodes CASGGGGNIQYF.

J is TRBJ2-7 and V is TRBV7-2; tentatively, D is TRBD1 (5 bases). Germline loops: CDR1 SGHTA, CDR2 FQGNSA. The CDR3 totals 13 residues. The V end lost 5 bases, the J end lost 3 bases, and 11 bases lay between the germline ends. The CDR3 DNA sequence: TGTGCCAGCAGCAGGGGCGTCGGCTACGAGCAGTACTTC. This codes for CASSRGVGYEQYF.

The chain is built from TRBV19 and TRBJ1-5; possibly TRBD1 for D (6 bases). Between the trimmed V and J ends, which lost 7 bases and 6 bases, there was a span of 19 bases. The CDR3 totals 15 residues. Per the germline V gene, CDR1 is LNHDA and CDR2 is SQIVND (reference sequence). Written as DNA, the CDR3 is TGTGCCAGTACCCCCAGTGGCAGGGGTGGTCAGCCCCAGCATTTT. This sequence encodes CASTPSGRGGQPQHF.

The chain has TRBV3-1 (or the pseudogene TRBV3-2) and TRBJ1-1, with TRBD1 identical over 9 bases. This CDR3 comprises 15 residues. The germline V gene encodes CDR1 LGHDT and CDR2 YNNKEL (reference sequence). The V gene end was trimmed by 5 bases and the J gene end by 3 bases; junction bases not matched to a gene: 7. The CDR3 spells CASSGRQGGDTEAFF. The CDR3 nucleotides are TGTGCCAGCAGCGGTCGACAGGGGGGGGACACTGAAGCTTTCTTT.

This chain joins TRBV7-2 and TRBJ1-2; D gene ambiguous. CDR3 length equals 13 residues. V lost 2 bases and J 2 bases, leaving 6 bases between the germline ends. Germline CDR1 and CDR2: SGHTA and FQGNSA. The CDR3 DNA reads as TGTGCCAGCAGCTTACCACAGAACTATGGCTACACCTTC. Protein sequence: CASSLPQNYGYTF.

The genes are TRBV7-9 and TRBJ1-2; D remains unclear. This CDR3 comprises 15 residues. Per the germline V gene, CDR1 is SEHNR and CDR2 is FQNEAQ (reference sequence). Trimming pared 5 bases from V and 2 bases from J, leaving 15 bases between. CDR3 loop: CASSPTGSANYGYTF. DNA of the CDR3: TGTGCCAGCAGCCCAACCGGCAGCGCAAACTATGGCTACACCTTC.

This chain uses TRBV4-2 with TRBJ2-7; 7 nucleotides match TRBD1. With V trimmed by 3 bases and J by 7 bases, 3 bases remained unmatched. The CDR3 has 12 amino acids. Germline V gene sequence: CDR1 LGHNA, CDR2 YNFKEQ. The DNA for the CDR3 is TGTGCCAGCAGCCACCCCAGGGGGGAGCAGTACTTC. It encodes CASSHPRGEQYF.

V is TRBV6-5 and J is TRBJ1-6, with TRBD1 as a possible D gene (5 bases). The V end lost 4 bases, the J end lost 10 bases, and 17 bases lay between the germline ends. CDR1 is MNHEY and CDR2 is SVGAGI in the germline V gene. This CDR3 contains 15 residues. The CDR3 coding sequence is TGTGCCAGCAGTTCTTATTCAGGGATATCGTCACCCCTCCACTTT. Translated: CASSSYSGISSPLHF.

This chain links TRBV4-1 with TRBJ2-1; D ambiguous. V lost 0 bases and J 3 bases, leaving 9 bases between the germline ends. This CDR3 has 15 amino acids. Germline assignment: CDR1 MGHRA and CDR2 YSYEKL. DNA of the CDR3: TGCGCCAGCAGCCAAGATTTTGCTAGCTACAATGAGCAGTTCTTC. Translation gives CASSQDFASYNEQFF.

The V and J genes are TRBV29-1 and TRBJ2-5; a possible D gene is TRBD2 (5 bases). From germline, CDR1 is SQVTM and CDR2 ANQGSEA. The ends were cut back, 3 bases at V and 2 bases at J, with 13 bases in the middle. The CDR3 covers 14 residues. CDR3 loop: CSVELSGLQETQYF. DNA for the CDR3: TGCAGCGTTGAGCTTTCAGGACTTCAAGAGACCCAGTACTTC. Complete variable domain (other parts from reference TRBV29-1 and TRBJ2-5): SAVISQKPSRDICQRGTSLTIQCQVDSQVTMMFWYRQQPGQSLTLIATANQGSEATYESGFVIDKFPISRPNLTFSTLTVSNMSPEDSSIYLCSVELSGLQETQYFGPGTRLLVL.

The genes are TRBV5-4 and TRBJ2-1; 10 nucleotides agree with TRBD2. The CDR3 length is 14 residues. Trimming cost V 5 bases and J 4 bases; bases outside gene matches: 3. CDR1 SGHNT and CDR2 YYREEE come from the germline V gene (reference sequence). The CDR3 sequence is CASSSGGLYNEQFF. The CDR3 DNA is TGTGCCAGCAGTAGCGGGGGGCTATACAATGAGCAGTTCTTC.

The chain carries TRBV10-3 and TRBJ1-1; D is perhaps TRBD1 (6 bases). The length of the CDR3 is 14 residues. V lost 4 bases, J lost 4 bases, and 13 bases lay in between. Germline values: CDR1 ENHRY, CDR2 SYGVKD. The chain's CDR3 is CAISGGQRGTEAFF. Here the CDR3 DNA reads TGTGCCATCAGTGGGGGGCAGAGGGGCACTGAAGCTTTCTTT.

The rearrangement links TRBV6-5 to TRBJ1-2, with D possibly matching TRBD1 (5 bases). V shed 8 bases and J shed 4 bases, with 17 bases lying between them. Germline V gives CDR1 MNHEY, CDR2 SVGAGI. The CDR3 is 14 amino acids. The CDR3 region has the DNA TGTGCCAGCGGGCTAGGGGTCTTGGTCTATGGCTACACCTTC. It is translated as CASGLGVLVYGYTF.

This clone was seen just once. The V and J genes are TRBV10-2 and TRBJ1-2; D unresolved. The CDR3 consists of 11 residues. Trimming pared 3 bases from V and 5 bases from J, leaving 4 bases between. Germline CDR1 WSHSY, CDR2 SAAADI. The CDR3 reads CASSDLYGYTF. As DNA, the CDR3 is TGCGCCAGCAGTGACTTATATGGCTACACCTTC.

The chain links TRBV4-3 to TRBJ1-3, with TRBD1 matching 8 bases. CDR1 is LGHNA, CDR2 YSLEER, per germline. V dropped 0 bases and J dropped 0; count of bases not matched to a gene: 13. The length of the CDR3 is 20 residues. The CDR3 region has the DNA TGCGCCAGCAGCCAAGATAGCGTTGGGCAGGGGGCCCTCTCTGGAAACACCATATATTTT. As protein: CASSQDSVGQGALSGNTIYF.

The rearrangement links TRBV19 to TRBJ1-4; 12 positions match TRBD1. Trimming at V came to 0 bases and at J to 7 bases, leaving 9 bases not matched to a gene. The CDR3 runs 18 residues. CDR1 and CDR2 (germline): LNHDA, SQIVND (reference sequence). The chain's CDR3 is CASSIDRDRGPGGEKLFF. The DNA of the CDR3 is TGTGCCAGTAGTATAGATAGGGACAGGGGGCCGGGAGGTGAAAAACTGTTTTTT. Drawing the rest from reference TRBV19 and TRBJ1-4, the complete variable domain is DGGITQSPKYLFRKEGQNVTLSCEQNLNHDAMYWYRQDPGQGLRLIYYSQIVNDFQKGDIAEGYSVSREKKESFPLTVTSAQKNPTAFYLCASSIDRDRGPGGEKLFFGSGTQLSVL.

The V call is TRBV19, the J call TRBJ1-2, with 7 bases fitting TRBD1. This CDR3 region has 13 residues. The germline CDR1 and CDR2 sequences are LNHDA and SQIVND (reference sequence). V was pared by 4 bases and J by 4 bases, with 3 bases of the junction left unmatched. CDR3 nucleotide sequence: TGTGCCAGTAGTAACACAGGGGTCTATGGCTACACCTTC. It is translated as CASSNTGVYGYTF.